The rows below give T cell receptor beta chains drawn from one sample of a study of neurological immune-mediated disorders. TCRdb reprocessed the 5' RACE reads via MiXCR and lists one record per CDR3 protein. The sample lists 90,000 to 150,000 distinct CDR3 sequences, roughly 3.2% occurring once. Input material: PBMCs. All receptors derive from a woman aged 25-40 years with multiple sclerosis. The CDR3 runs from the conserved cysteine through the conserved F or W. A D gene is named only where the DNA matches it firmly. Size is stated for part of the rows, as once, few or many counts, or as a class when the clone is expanded.

j_call clone_size d_call v_call cdr3_nt cdr3_aa
TRBJ1-2 many - TRBV5-8 TGTGCCAGCAGCCCCGAGGGGCGGACCTATGGCTACACCTTC CASSPEGRTYGYTF
TRBJ2-7 many - TRBV5-1 TGCGCCAGCAGCCCTGGCTCCTCGAACGAGCAGTACTTC CASSPGSSNEQYF
TRBJ1-1 many - TRBV11-2 TGTGCCAGCAGCTTATTTTTTTCCCGCGACAGCGGAGCTTTCTTT CASSLFFSRDSGAFF
TRBJ1-2 many TRBD1 TRBV7-2 TGTGCCAGCAGCCTGAGGGACAGGGTTGGCTACACCTTC CASSLRDRVGYTF
TRBJ1-1 - - TRBV3-1 TGTGCCAGCAGCCACCAGGGGAATACTGAAGCTTTCTTT CASSHQGNTEAFF
TRBJ1-2 many TRBD1 TRBV27 TGTGCCAGCAGTGACCCCCGGACAGGGGGCGCGGATGGCTACACCTTC CASSDPRTGGADGYTF
TRBJ2-7 many - TRBV5-1 TGCGCCAGCAGCTTGGACCCCACAGGGCTTTACGAGCAGTACTTC CASSLDPTGLYEQYF
TRBJ2-7 many - TRBV7-2 TGTGCCAGCAGCACCCAAGACAGGTTGGGATACGAGCAGTACTTC CASSTQDRLGYEQYF
TRBJ1-2 many - TRBV10-1 TGCGCCAGCAGCGACGGACTGAACTATGGCTACACCTTC CASSDGLNYGYTF
TRBJ2-5 many - TRBV15 TGTGCCACCAGCAGAGCACCGGAAGAGACCCAGTACTTC CATSRAPEETQYF
TRBJ2-1 few TRBD1 TRBV5-1 TGCGCCAGCAGCTGGGGGGGGACAGGGTCCTACAATGAGCAGTTCTTC CASSWGGTGSYNEQFF
TRBJ1-1 many - TRBV11-3 TGTGCCAGCCGCGGGGTGAACACTGAAGCTTTCTTT CASRGVNTEAFF
TRBJ2-1 many - TRBV6-5 TGTGCCAGCAGTGGAGGGGACACCTACAATGAGCAGTTCTTC CASSGGDTYNEQFF
TRBJ2-7 many - TRBV20-1 TGCAGTGCTGTCCTGGGGCAGGCTCCCTACGAGCAGTACTTC CSAVLGQAPYEQYF
TRBJ2-7 many TRBD2 TRBV7-2 TGTGCCAGCAGCTTACAACTAGCGCCAGCCTACGAGCAGTACTTC CASSLQLAPAYEQYF
TRBJ2-1 many TRBD1 TRBV12-3/TRBV12-4 TGTGCCAGCAGCCGGGACAGGGTCTACAATGAGCAGTTCTTC CASSRDRVYNEQFF
TRBJ1-2 many - TRBV9 TGTGCCAGCAGCCCCCGGGGGCAGGCTTACTATGGCTACACCTTC CASSPRGQAYYGYTF
TRBJ2-7 many - TRBV6-6 TGTGCCAGCAGTTACACAGGGACCCTCGGCGAGCAGTACTTC CASSYTGTLGEQYF
TRBJ2-1 many - TRBV5-1 TGCGCCAGCAGCTCAGACAGTTATCCCCAGTTCTTC CASSSDSYPQFF
TRBJ2-1 many TRBD2 TRBV7-2 TGTGCCAGCAGCTTACCGACGGGCGGGGGGGCTGCTGAGCAGTTCTTC CASSLPTGGGAAEQFF
TRBJ2-7 many - TRBV7-9 TGTGCCAGCAGCTTAAGGGAAAACTACGAGCAGTACTTC CASSLRENYEQYF
TRBJ1-1 many - TRBV10-2 TGCGCCAGCAGAAACCAGGGAAACACTGAAGCTTTCTTT CASRNQGNTEAFF
TRBJ1-2 many - TRBV10-3 TGTGCCATCAGTCCTAGCGGGACCCTTTCTAACTATGGCTACACCTTC CAISPSGTLSNYGYTF
TRBJ2-5 many - TRBV7-9 TGTGCCAGCAGCCCCCAAGGACCGGTGGAGACCCAGTACTTC CASSPQGPVETQYF
TRBJ1-2 many - TRBV12-3/TRBV12-4 TGTGCCAGCAGTTTAGGGCTTAGAGGGGGCACCTTC CASSLGLRGGTF
TRBJ2-3 - - TRBV12-3/TRBV12-4 TGTGCCAGCAGACAATTCGGGGCAGATACGCAGTATTTT CASRQFGADTQYF
TRBJ1-6 many - TRBV5-6 TGTGCCAGCAGCTCGTCCCAGGGGAGAACTAATTCACCCCTCCACTTT CASSSSQGRTNSPLHF
TRBJ1-5 few - TRBV7-2 TGTGCCAGCAGCGCTTCGGGGTATAGCAATCAGCCCCAGCATTTT CASSASGYSNQPQHF
TRBJ2-1 many TRBD2 TRBV6-2/TRBV6-3 TGTGCCAGCAGTTACACGACTAGCGGAATATCCAATGAGCAGTTCTTC CASSYTTSGISNEQFF
TRBJ2-5 many - TRBV6-1 TGTGCCAGCAGTCAGGGTCTAGTACAAGAGACCCAGTACTTC CASSQGLVQETQYF
TRBJ2-2 many - TRBV20-1 TGCAGTGCTAGAGACACCCGGGGGACCGGGGAGCTGTTTTTT CSARDTRGTGELFF
TRBJ2-7 many TRBD2 TRBV7-8 TGTGCCAGCAGCTCAGAGGGGCGGGAGTACCACGAGCAGTACTTC CASSSEGREYHEQYF
TRBJ1-5 many TRBD1 TRBV20-1 TGCAGTGCTAGAGAGGGGGGCCAGGGGGTGAGCAATCAGCCCCAGCATTTT CSAREGGQGVSNQPQHF
TRBJ1-5 many - TRBV7-2 TGTGCCAGCAGCGCTAGGGGAAATAGCAATCAGCCCCAGCATTTT CASSARGNSNQPQHF
TRBJ2-5 many TRBD2 TRBV9 TGTGCCAGCAGCGTAGTTGCTAGCGGACAAGAGACCCAGTACTTC CASSVVASGQETQYF
TRBJ1-1 - - TRBV14 TGTGCCAGCAGCCAAATGAGGAACACTGAAGCTTTCTTT CASSQMRNTEAFF
TRBJ2-7 many - TRBV12-3/TRBV12-4 TGTGCCAGCAGTTGGGGAGCAACCTACGAGCAGTACTTC CASSWGATYEQYF
TRBJ1-2 many - TRBV20-1 TGCAGTGCTAGAGACAGGTCGAACTATGGCTACACCTTC CSARDRSNYGYTF
TRBJ2-2 many - TRBV7-9 TGTGCCAGCAGCTTAGCGCCGGGCACGAACACCGGGGAGCTGTTTTTT CASSLAPGTNTGELFF
TRBJ2-1 many TRBD2 TRBV7-2 TGTGCCAGCAGCGGTTTTAGCGGGGGGGCTGGTGAGCAGTTCTTC CASSGFSGGAGEQFF
TRBJ1-5 many - TRBV20-1 TGCAGTGCTAGAAACGCCGTGGCAGGGAGTGATCAGCCCCAGCATTTT CSARNAVAGSDQPQHF
TRBJ1-5 many - TRBV6-6 TGTGCCACCGGGACCATAGACAGCAATCAGCCCCAGCATTTT CATGTIDSNQPQHF
TRBJ1-1 many TRBD1 TRBV12-3/TRBV12-4 TGTGCCAGCAGTCCCGGGACAGTGGGGGACACTGAAGCTTTCTTT CASSPGTVGDTEAFF
TRBJ2-7 many TRBD1 TRBV4-1 TGCGCCAGCAGCCAGCAGGGACAGGGCGAGTACGAGCAGTACTTC CASSQQGQGEYEQYF
TRBJ2-1 many TRBD1 TRBV7-9 TGTGCCAGCAGCGTTACCATGACAGGGGCGACGTACAATGAGCAGTTCTTC CASSVTMTGATYNEQFF
TRBJ1-2 many - TRBV29-1 TGCAGCGTTGAGCCCGGCCCAGTCGAGTCTCTCCGATATGGCTACACCTTC CSVEPGPVESLRYGYTF
TRBJ2-2 many - TRBV7-9 TGTGCCAGCAGCCCCTTGGGCACCGCGAACACCGGGGAGCTGTTTTTT CASSPLGTANTGELFF
TRBJ1-2 many - TRBV27 TGTGCCAGCAGGAGTCAGGTTAACTATGGCTACACCTTC CASRSQVNYGYTF
TRBJ2-2 many TRBD2 TRBV14 TGTGCCAGCAGCCATGGACTAGCGGAGGTCGTCGCGAACACCGGGGAGCTGTTTTTT CASSHGLAEVVANTGELFF